The 7 T cell receptor beta chains below come from one sample, sequenced in a study of CD8 T cells in ankylosing spondylitis. TCRdb fed the 5' RACE reads into MiXCR, producing one record per CDR3 protein. The sample records under 150,000 distinct CDR3 sequences, roughly 9% being singletons. Sequencing was done on a sample of blood, either unsorted or a sorted T cell fraction (not recorded which). The receptors were sampled from a male donor with ankylosing spondylitis or in good health (not recorded which).

This clonotype was seen a few times. The rearrangement joins TRBV28 to TRBJ2-5; TRBD2 agrees at 8 bases. The ends lost 5 bases at V and 2 bases at J; junction bases unmatched: 7. The CDR3 is 15 residues long. The germline V gene encodes CDR1 MDHEN and CDR2 SYDVKM. The CDR3 region is CASSQSGSKQETQYF. The DNA for the CDR3 is TGTGCCAGCAGTCAAAGCGGGAGCAAACAAGAGACCCAGTACTTC. Full variable domain (missing parts from reference TRBV28 and TRBJ2-5): DVKVTQSSRYLVKRTGEKVFLECVQDMDHENMFWYRQDPGLGLRLIYFSYDVKMKEKGDIPEGYSVSREKKERFSLILESASTNQTSMYLCASSQSGSKQETQYFGPGTRLLVL.

This clonotype was counted many times. The V gene is TRBV4-2, the J gene TRBJ2-5, with D perhaps matching TRBD2 (5 bases). CDR1 is LGHNA, CDR2 YNFKEQ, per germline. CDR3 length: 16 amino acids. V was shortened by 0 bases and J by 6 bases, with 17 bases between the two germline ends. CDR3 sequence: CASSQEAGTLAKTQYF. The CDR3 nucleotides are TGTGCCAGCAGCCAAGAGGCAGGCACTCTAGCTAAGACCCAGTACTTC.

This clonotype showed up many times. The chain links TRBV2 to TRBJ2-3, with D unresolved. CDR1 is SNHLY and CDR2 is FYNNEI in the germline V gene. The V end lost 3 bases, the J end lost 2 bases, and 9 bases lay between the germline ends. The CDR3 spans 14 residues. The CDR3 nucleotides read TGTGCCAGCAGTGAGGTGCAAGCCACAGATACGCAGTATTTT. Its translation is CASSEVQATDTQYF. The full variable domain, its missing parts supplied by reference TRBV2 and TRBJ2-3, is EPEVTQTPSHQVTQMGQEVILRCVPISNHLYFYWYRQILGQKVEFLVSFYNNEISEKSEIFDDQFSVERPDGSNFTLKIRSTKLEDSAMYFCASSEVQATDTQYFGPGTRLTVL.

This clonotype was picked up a small number of times. CDR3 coding DNA: TGCAGCGGGACACTAGCGGGAGCTCGTCAGGGACTTTACGAGCAGTACTTC. Its protein is CSGTLAGARQGLYEQYF. This chain links TRBV29-1 with TRBJ2-7; TRBD2 aligns across 11 bases. Looked up from germline, CDR1 is SQVTM and CDR2 is ANQGSEA. This CDR3 region has 17 residues. Germline trimming cut 7 bases from V and 4 bases from J; bases unmatched to any gene: 18.

This clonotype was detected ten times or more. The V and J genes are TRBV5-1 and TRBJ2-1; D is unresolved. The CDR3 has 12 amino acids. Trimming took off 4 bases at V and 7 bases at J, with 9 bases between the two ends. Germline V lookup: CDR1 SGHRS, CDR2 YFSETQ. The CDR3 protein is CASSLSENEQFF. CDR3 DNA sequence: TGCGCCAGCAGCCTCAGTGAAAATGAGCAGTTCTTC.

The table lists this clonotype with many counts. This chain joins TRBV6-2 or TRBV6-3 and TRBJ2-3; TRBD1 matches at 7 bases. Germline V gene data show CDR1 as MNHEY and CDR2 as SVGEGT. The CDR3 has 14 amino acids. The ends lost 11 bases at V and 1 base at J; junction bases unmatched: 9. CDR3: CAHGRGRGTDTQYF. The CDR3 DNA reads as TGTGCCCATGGTAGGGGGCGCGGCACAGATACGCAGTATTTT.

This clonotype was observed at least ten times. This chain joins TRBV4-3 and TRBJ2-1; D perhaps matches TRBD2 (5 bases). Germline V gene lookup returns CDR1 LGHNA and CDR2 YSLEER. CDR3 length: 15 amino acids. The V and J ends lost 4 bases and 7 bases respectively, with 17 bases between them. The CDR3 is CASSPQSGPWNEQFF. Written as DNA, the CDR3 is TGCGCCAGCAGCCCCCAAAGCGGTCCTTGGAATGAGCAGTTCTTC.